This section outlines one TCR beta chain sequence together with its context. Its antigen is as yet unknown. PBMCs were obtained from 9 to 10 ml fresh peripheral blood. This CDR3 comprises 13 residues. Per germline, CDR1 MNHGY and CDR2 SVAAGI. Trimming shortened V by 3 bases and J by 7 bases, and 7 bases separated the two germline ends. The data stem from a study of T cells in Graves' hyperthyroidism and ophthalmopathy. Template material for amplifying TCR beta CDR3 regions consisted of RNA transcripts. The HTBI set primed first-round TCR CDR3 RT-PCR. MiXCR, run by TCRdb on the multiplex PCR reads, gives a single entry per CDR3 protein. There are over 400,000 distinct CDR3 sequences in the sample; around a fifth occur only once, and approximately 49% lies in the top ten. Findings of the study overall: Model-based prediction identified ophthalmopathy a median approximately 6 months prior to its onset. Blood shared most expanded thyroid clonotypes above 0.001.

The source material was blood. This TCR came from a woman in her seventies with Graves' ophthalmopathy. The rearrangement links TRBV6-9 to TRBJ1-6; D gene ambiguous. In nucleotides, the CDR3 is TGTGCCAGCAGTTACTCGAAGAATTCACCCCTCCACTTT. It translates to CASSYSKNSPLHF.